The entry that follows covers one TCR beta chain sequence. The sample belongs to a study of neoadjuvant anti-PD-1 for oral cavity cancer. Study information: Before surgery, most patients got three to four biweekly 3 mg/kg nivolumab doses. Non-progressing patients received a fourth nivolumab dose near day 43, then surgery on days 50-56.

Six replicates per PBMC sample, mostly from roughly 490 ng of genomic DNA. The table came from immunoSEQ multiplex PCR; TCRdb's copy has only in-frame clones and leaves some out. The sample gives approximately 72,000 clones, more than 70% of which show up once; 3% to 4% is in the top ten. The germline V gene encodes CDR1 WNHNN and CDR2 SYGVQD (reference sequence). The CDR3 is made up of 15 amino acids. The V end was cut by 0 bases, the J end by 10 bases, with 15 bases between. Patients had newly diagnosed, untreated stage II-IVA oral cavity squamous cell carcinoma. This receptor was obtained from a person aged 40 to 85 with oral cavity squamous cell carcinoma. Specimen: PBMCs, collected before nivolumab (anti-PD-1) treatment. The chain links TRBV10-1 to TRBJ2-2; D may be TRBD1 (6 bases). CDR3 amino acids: CASSESGARGAELFF. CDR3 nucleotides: TGCGCCAGCAGTGAGTCAGGGGCCAGGGGCGCGGAGCTGTTTTTT.